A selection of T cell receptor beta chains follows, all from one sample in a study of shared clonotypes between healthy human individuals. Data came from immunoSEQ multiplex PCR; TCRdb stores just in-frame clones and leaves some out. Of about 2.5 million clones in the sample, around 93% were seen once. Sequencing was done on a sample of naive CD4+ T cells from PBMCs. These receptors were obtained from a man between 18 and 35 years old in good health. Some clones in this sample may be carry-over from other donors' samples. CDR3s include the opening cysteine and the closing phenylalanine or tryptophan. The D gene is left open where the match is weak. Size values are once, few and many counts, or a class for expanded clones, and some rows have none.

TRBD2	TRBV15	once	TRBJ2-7	TGTGCCACCAGCCCCAGGGTTTTGGGACTAGCGGGCAACGAGCAGTACTTC	CATSPRVLGLAGNEQYF
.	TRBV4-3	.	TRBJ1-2	TGCGCCAGCAGCCAAGACCCCAGGGCCTATGGCTACACCTTC	CASSQDPRAYGYTF
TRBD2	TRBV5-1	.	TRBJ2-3	TGCGCCAGCAGCTCGGGTGGGGTAGCGGGAACAGATACGCAGTATTTT	CASSSGGVAGTDTQYF
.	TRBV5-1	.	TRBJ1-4	TGCGCCAGCAGCCCCCTCGGGGGCTCTAATGAAAAACTGTTTTTT	CASSPLGGSNEKLFF
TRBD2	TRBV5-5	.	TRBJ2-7	TGTGCCAGCAGCTCACGAAGTCTAGCGGGGACCTCCTACGAGCAGTACTTC	CASSSRSLAGTSYEQYF
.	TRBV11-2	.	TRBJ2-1	TGTGCCAGCAGCTTAGTTCCGACTTTGGAGCAGTTCTTC	CASSLVPTLEQFF
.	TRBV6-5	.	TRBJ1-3	TGTGCCAGCAGCCTCTCCTTTGGAAACACCATATATTTT	CASSLSFGNTIYF
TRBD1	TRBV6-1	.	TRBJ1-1	TGTGCCAGCGGCAGGGGGGACACTGAAGCTTTCTTT	CASGRGDTEAFF
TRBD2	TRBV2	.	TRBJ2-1	TGTGCCAGCGGTCCTAGCGGGTCCTACAATGAGCAGTTCTTC	CASGPSGSYNEQFF
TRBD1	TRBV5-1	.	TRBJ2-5	TGCGCCAGCACCGATACAGGGGTAGGAGAGACCCAGTACTTC	CASTDTGVGETQYF
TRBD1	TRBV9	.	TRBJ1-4	TGTGCCAGCAGCGTATCTGCCTCGACAGGGACGGGAGGAAAACTGTTTTTT	CASSVSASTGTGGKLFF
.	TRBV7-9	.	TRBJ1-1	TGTGCCAGCAGCCTGTATATGAACACTGAAGCTTTCTTT	CASSLYMNTEAFF
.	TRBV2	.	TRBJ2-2	TGTGCCAGCAGAGCTGACACCCTCGGGGAGCTGTTTTTT	CASRADTLGELFF
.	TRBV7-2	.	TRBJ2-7	TGTGCCAGCAGGGGAGAGCGAAATAACTACGAGCAGTACTTC	CASRGERNNYEQYF
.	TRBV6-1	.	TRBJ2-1	TGTGCCAGCAGTGAGGGCCCAGGCAGCGGCCCCTACAATGAGCAGTTCTTC	CASSEGPGSGPYNEQFF
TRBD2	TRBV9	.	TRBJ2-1	TGTGCCAGCAGCGAGGGGGGACTAGCGGGAGGCAATGAGCAGTTCTTC	CASSEGGLAGGNEQFF
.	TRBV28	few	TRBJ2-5	TGTGCCAGCAGTTTAGTCGCTTATTTAGGCGGACCCGCGGGTAAGACCCAGTACTTC	CASSLVAYLGGPAGKTQYF
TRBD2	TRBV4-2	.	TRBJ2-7	TGTGCCAGCAGCCCGGGGACTAGCGGGAGTCAGCGCGACGAGCAGTACTTC	CASSPGTSGSQRDEQYF
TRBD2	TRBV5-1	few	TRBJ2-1	TGCGCCAGCAGCTCCCTAGCGGGAGCCTACAATGAGCAGTTCTTC	CASSSLAGAYNEQFF
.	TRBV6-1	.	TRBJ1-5	TGTGCCAGCAGTGAAGCTAGGGGTAATCAGCCCCAGCATTTT	CASSEARGNQPQHF
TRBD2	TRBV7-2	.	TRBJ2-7	TGTGCCAGCAGCTCCACTAGCGGGGAGGCTTACGAGCAGTACTTC	CASSSTSGEAYEQYF
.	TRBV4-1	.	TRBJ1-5	TGCGCCAGCAGCCAAGGTCGCGGAGGGAGCAATCAGCCCCAGCATTTT	CASSQGRGGSNQPQHF
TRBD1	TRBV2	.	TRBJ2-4	TGTGCCAACAAGGACAGGGGCGACATTCAGTACTTC	CANKDRGDIQYF